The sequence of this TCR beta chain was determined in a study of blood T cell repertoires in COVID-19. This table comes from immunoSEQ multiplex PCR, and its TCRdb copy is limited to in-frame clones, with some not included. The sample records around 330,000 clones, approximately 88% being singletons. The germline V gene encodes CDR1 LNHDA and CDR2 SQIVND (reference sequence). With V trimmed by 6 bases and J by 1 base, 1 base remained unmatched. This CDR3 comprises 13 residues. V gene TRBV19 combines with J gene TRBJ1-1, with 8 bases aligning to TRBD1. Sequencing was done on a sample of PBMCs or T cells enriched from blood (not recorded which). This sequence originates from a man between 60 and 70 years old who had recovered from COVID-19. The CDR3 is CASRGQGNTEAFF. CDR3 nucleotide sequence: TGTGCCAGTAGAGGACAGGGGAACACTGAAGCTTTCTTT.